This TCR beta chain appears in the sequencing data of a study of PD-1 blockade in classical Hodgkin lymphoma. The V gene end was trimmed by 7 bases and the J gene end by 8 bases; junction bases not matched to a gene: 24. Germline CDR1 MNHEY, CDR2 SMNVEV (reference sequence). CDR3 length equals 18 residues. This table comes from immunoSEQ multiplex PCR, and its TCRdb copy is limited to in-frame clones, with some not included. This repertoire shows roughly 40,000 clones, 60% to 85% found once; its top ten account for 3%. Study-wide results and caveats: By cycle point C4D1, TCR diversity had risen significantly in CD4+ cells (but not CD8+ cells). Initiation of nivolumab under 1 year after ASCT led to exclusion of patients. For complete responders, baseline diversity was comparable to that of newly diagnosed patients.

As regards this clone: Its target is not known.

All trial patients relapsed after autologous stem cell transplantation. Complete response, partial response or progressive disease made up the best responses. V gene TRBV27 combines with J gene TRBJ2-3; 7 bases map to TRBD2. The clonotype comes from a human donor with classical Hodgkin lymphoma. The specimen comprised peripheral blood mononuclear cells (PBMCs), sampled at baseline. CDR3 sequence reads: CASTKQRDGQTTLGTQYF. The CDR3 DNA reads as TGTGCCAGCACAAAGCAGCGGGATGGTCAGACGACCTTAGGTACGCAGTATTTT.